The TCR beta chain described here comes from a study of OX40 agonist ivuxolimab in advanced cancers. Method: immunoSEQ multiplex PCR; TCRdb's copy keeps in-frame clones and lacks some. The sample consists of 80,000 or so clones, about 93% of them appearing once. General study findings and limits: CD8+ T cells were the subset that, on average, had more expanded clones than CD4+.

Note on this clone: Its target is not known.

This specimen was CD4+ or CD8+ T cells sorted from blood, taken in a trial of the OX40 agonist ivuxolimab. The origin of this receptor is an adult with an advanced solid tumor such as melanoma, head and neck, liver or kidney cancer.

The CDR3 region is CASSQDAPYRSSYEQYF. Written as DNA, the CDR3 is TGCGCCAGCAGCCAAGATGCCCCGTATCGATCCTCCTACGAGCAGTACTTC. V usage is TRBV4-3 and J usage is TRBJ2-7; no definite D call. Germline-derived CDR1 and CDR2 are LGHNA and YSLEER. The CDR3 has 17 amino acids. Trimming shortened V by 0 bases and J by 0 bases, and 15 bases separated the two germline ends.